This entry lists 13 T cell receptor beta chains sequenced from one sample in a study of blood T cell repertoires in COVID-19. The data were produced by immunoSEQ multiplex PCR, yet TCRdb's version contains in-frame clones alone and is incomplete. The sample holds fewer than 70,000 clones; over 75% are singletons and the top ten take less than 9%. Specimen: peripheral blood. The receptors shown here come from a man aged 45-60 years with active COVID-19.

V and J are TRBV7-9 and TRBJ2-1; 11 bases align to TRBD2. The length of the CDR3 is 17 residues. The junction had 11 bases not matched to a gene; V was cut back by 2 bases and J by 8 bases. Germline assignment: CDR1 SEHNR and CDR2 FQNEAQ (reference sequence). Here the CDR3 reads CASSLPAGTSGADEQFF. CDR3 in DNA: TGTGCCAGCAGCTTACCAGCCGGGACTAGCGGTGCGGATGAGCAGTTCTTC.

This clone has just a few counts. The CDR3 DNA reads TGTGCCAGCAGCTTAGACCGTATACCCCTCCACTTT. Its translation: CASSLDRIPLHF. The gene calls are TRBV11-2 and TRBJ1-6; D gene uncertain. Trimming removed 0 bases from V and 12 bases from J, with 6 bases in between. Germline assignment: CDR1 SGHAT and CDR2 FQNNGV. The CDR3 loop spans 12 amino acids.

CDR3 coding DNA: TGTGCCAGCAGGGGGACAGGCTCTGGAAACACCATATATTTT. It translates to CASRGTGSGNTIYF. This chain uses TRBV2 with TRBJ1-3, with 8 bases aligning to TRBD1. The CDR3 has 14 residues. V dropped 6 bases and J dropped 0; count of bases not matched to a gene: 1. Looked up from germline, CDR1 is SNHLY and CDR2 is FYNNEI.

The chain links TRBV13 to TRBJ2-1; 9 nucleotides agree with TRBD2. V lost 3 bases, J lost 7 bases, and 16 bases stayed unmatched. CDR1 and CDR2 from the germline V gene are PRHDT and FYEKMQ (reference sequence). This CDR3 has 18 residues. The CDR3 bases are TGTGCCAGCAGCTTTCCACGGCCAGGCGGGGGGGATTCGAATGAGCAGTTCTTC. This gives the protein CASSFPRPGGGDSNEQFF.

This clone was seen just once. The V gene is TRBV28, the J gene TRBJ1-2; 7 bases map to TRBD1. In germline, CDR1 is MDHEN, CDR2 SYDVKM. Unmatched junction bases numbered 12, after V lost 3 bases and J lost 8 bases. CDR3 size: 15 residues. CDR3: CASSFGGTENRGYTF. The CDR3 bases are TGTGCCAGCAGTTTTGGTGGGACAGAGAATAGGGGCTACACCTTC.

V is TRBV29-1 and J is TRBJ2-1; the match to TRBD1 covers 9 bases. The CDR3 loop spans 16 amino acids. The germline CDR1 and CDR2 sequences are SQVTM and ANQGSEA. The V and J ends lost 5 bases and 0 bases, in that order; junction bases with no gene match: 8. CDR3 region: CSVPGQGFSSYNEQFF. In DNA form, the CDR3 reads TGCAGCGTTCCAGGACAGGGGTTTTCCTCCTACAATGAGCAGTTCTTC.

This rearrangement joins TRBV5-4 to TRBJ1-2, with TRBD1 matching over 10 bases. CDR1 SGHNT and CDR2 YYREEE come from the germline V gene (reference sequence). This CDR3 has 15 residues. V dropped 3 bases and J dropped 5; count of bases not matched to a gene: 7. The CDR3 DNA is TGTGCCAGCAGCTCCCGGGACAGGGGTCTTTATGGCTACACCTTC. It is translated as CASSSRDRGLYGYTF.

The rearrangement links TRBV30 to TRBJ1-1; D is unresolved. Germline V gene data show CDR1 as GTSNPN and CDR2 as SVGIG (reference sequence). V was cut by 3 bases and J by 2 bases, with 10 bases left in between. The CDR3 totals 13 residues. The CDR3 is CAWRSAPNTEAFF. In nucleotides, the CDR3 is TGTGCCTGGAGATCCGCGCCTAACACTGAAGCTTTCTTT.

This rearrangement joins TRBV7-6 to TRBJ1-3, with 10 positions matching TRBD1. V was clipped by 0 bases and J by 4 bases; unmatched bases: 6. The CDR3 sequence is 17 residues long. CDR1 and CDR2 (germline): SGHVS, FNYEAQ. The CDR3 loop reads CASSLAPPTGGGNTIYF. The CDR3 nucleotides read TGTGCCAGCAGCTTAGCCCCTCCGACAGGGGGCGGAAACACCATATATTTT.

The chain carries TRBV6-1 and TRBJ2-7; D remains unclear. Germline V lookup: CDR1 MNHNS, CDR2 SASEGT. Trimming removed 0 bases from V and 2 bases from J, with 11 bases in between. This CDR3 spans 15 amino acids. CDR3 amino acids: CASSEAPTAAYEQYF. CDR3 nucleotide sequence: TGTGCCAGCAGTGAAGCGCCAACCGCGGCCTACGAGCAGTACTTC.

This clone showed up just a few times. The J gene is TRBJ1-2, the V gene TRBV7-9; D is ambiguous. Germline CDR1 is SEHNR and CDR2 is FQNEAQ (reference sequence). CDR3 length: 13 residues. V lost 4 bases, J lost 5 bases, and 11 bases lay in between. The CDR3: CASSSIRGYGYTF. The CDR3 DNA follows: TGTGCCAGCAGCTCTATTCGCGGATATGGCTACACCTTC.

By frequency in the sample, this clone is medium-sized. V is TRBV4-2 and J is TRBJ1-6; D gene uncertain. This CDR3 is built from 16 residues. The V gene lost 0 bases and the J gene lost 7 bases, with 13 bases spanning the gap. Per germline, CDR1 LGHNA and CDR2 YNFKEQ. CDR3 sequence reads: CASSQDNYASNSPLHF. CDR3 in DNA: TGTGCCAGCAGCCAAGATAACTACGCATCAAATTCACCCCTCCACTTT.

The sample holds one count of this clone. V gene TRBV24-1 combines with J gene TRBJ2-3; TRBD2 matches at 7 bases. The CDR3 is 17 residues long. The V segment lost 0 bases and the J segment 1 base; nucleotides outside the gene matches: 6. CDR1 and CDR2 from the germline V gene are KGHDR and SFDVKD. The DNA of the CDR3 is TGTGCCACCAGTGATTTGCAGGTAGCGGGCCGCACAGATACGCAGTATTTT. Translated, it gives CATSDLQVAGRTDTQYF.